This record looks at one TCR beta chain sequence and its context. This CDR3 region has 13 residues. Germline V gene sequence: CDR1 MNHEY, CDR2 SVGAGI. The data belong to a study of monozygotic twins with inflammatory bowel disease. From the 5' RACE reads, TCRdb lists one entry per CDR3 protein and no DNA. Here the sample table reports 400,000 to 500,000 distinct CDR3 sequences. Material for sequencing was blood. This chain uses TRBV6-5 with TRBJ1-5; the D gene TCRdb calls, TRBD1, cannot be checked with no DNA. The origin of this receptor is a human donor with ulcerative colitis or Crohn's disease, or a healthy co-twin of an affected twin (not recorded which). CDR3 loop: CASSYRGREPQHF.